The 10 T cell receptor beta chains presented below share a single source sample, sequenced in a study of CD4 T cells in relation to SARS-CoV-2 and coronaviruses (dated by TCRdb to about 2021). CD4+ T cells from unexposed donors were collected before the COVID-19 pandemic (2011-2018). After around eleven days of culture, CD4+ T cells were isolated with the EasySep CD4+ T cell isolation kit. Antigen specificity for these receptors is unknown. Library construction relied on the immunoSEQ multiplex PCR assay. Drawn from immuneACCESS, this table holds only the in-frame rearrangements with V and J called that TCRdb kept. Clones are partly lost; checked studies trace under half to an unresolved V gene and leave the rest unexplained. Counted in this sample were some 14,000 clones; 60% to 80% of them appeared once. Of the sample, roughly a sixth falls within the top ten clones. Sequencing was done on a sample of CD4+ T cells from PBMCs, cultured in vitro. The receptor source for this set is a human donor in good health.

Here the CDR3 DNA reads TGTGCCAGCAGCCGAGAGGGGGGGACCACTGAAGCTTTCTTT. It encodes CASSREGGTTEAFF. The chain combines TRBV14 with TRBJ1-1, with D perhaps TRBD1 (6 bases). There are 14 residues in the CDR3. CDR1 and CDR2 (germline): SGHDN, FVKESK. Trimming pared 4 bases from V and 4 bases from J, leaving 13 bases between.

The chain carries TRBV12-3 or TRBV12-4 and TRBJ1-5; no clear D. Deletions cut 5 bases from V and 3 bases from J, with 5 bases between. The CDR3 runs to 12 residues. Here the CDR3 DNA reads TGTGCCAGCAGTCCCTACAATCAGCCCCAGCATTTT. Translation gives CASSPYNQPQHF.

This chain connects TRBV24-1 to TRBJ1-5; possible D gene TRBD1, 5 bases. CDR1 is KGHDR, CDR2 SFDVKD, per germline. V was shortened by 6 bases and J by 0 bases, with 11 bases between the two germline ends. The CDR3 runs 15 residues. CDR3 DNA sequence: TGTGCCACCAGTCAGGGACCGAATAGCAATCAGCCCCAGCATTTT. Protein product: CATSQGPNSNQPQHF.

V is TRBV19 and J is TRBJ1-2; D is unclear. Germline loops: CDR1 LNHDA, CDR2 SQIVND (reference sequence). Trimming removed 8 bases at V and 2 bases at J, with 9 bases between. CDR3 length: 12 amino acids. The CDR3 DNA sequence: TGTGCCAGTGAACACACGAACTATGGCTACACCTTC. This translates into CASEHTNYGYTF.

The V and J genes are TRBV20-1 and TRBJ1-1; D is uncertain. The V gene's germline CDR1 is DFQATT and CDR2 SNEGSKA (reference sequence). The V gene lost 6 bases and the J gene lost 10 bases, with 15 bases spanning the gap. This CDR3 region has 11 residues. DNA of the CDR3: TGCAGTGCCAGATCAGGCCTGGGAGCTTTCTTT. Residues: CSARSGLGAFF.

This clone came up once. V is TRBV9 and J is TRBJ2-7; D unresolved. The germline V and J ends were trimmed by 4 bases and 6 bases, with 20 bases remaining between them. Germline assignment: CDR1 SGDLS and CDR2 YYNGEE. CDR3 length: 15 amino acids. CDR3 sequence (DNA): TGTGCCAGCAGCAATCGGGCCACTTACTCGGGCGAGCAGTACTTC. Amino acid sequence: CASSNRATYSGEQYF.

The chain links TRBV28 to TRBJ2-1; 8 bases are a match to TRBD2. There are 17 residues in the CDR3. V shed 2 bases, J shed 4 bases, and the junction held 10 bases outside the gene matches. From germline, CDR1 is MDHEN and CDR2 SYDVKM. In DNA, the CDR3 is TGTGCCAGCAGTTTAATGGAAACGGGAGGGCCTTACAATGAGCAGTTCTTC. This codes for CASSLMETGGPYNEQFF.

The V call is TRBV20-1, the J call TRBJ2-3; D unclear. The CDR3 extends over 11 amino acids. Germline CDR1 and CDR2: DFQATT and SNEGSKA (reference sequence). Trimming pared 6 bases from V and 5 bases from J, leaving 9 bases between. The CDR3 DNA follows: TGCAGTGCAACTAAGCAAGATACGCAGTATTTT. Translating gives CSATKQDTQYF.

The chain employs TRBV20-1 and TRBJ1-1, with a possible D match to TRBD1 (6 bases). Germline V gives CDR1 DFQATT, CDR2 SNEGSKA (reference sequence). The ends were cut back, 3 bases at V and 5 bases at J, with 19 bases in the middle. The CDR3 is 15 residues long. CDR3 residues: CSASEQGGVWTEAFF. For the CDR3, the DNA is TGCAGTGCTAGTGAGCAAGGGGGGGTTTGGACTGAAGCTTTCTTT.

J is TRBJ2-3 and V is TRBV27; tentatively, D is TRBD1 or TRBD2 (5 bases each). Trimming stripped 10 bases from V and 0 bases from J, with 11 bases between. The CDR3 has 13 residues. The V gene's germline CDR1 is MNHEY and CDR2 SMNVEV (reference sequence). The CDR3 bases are TGTGCCACGGCCGGGGCCAGCACAGATACGCAGTATTTT. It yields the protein CATAGASTDTQYF.